This TCR beta chain was documented in a study of cytomegalovirus exposure and HLA in healthy donors (dated by TCRdb to the late 2010s). With regard to the full study: According to a later analysis, the roughly 130 validation repertoires were produced on the same platform as the 680 or so repertoires of the first cohort. Along with the approximately 600-subject first cohort, a separate validation cohort of more than 90 different subjects was used. The aim of the study was to test whether cataloging public T cell receptors could identify signatures of past pathogen exposure. High-throughput TCR immunosequencing, statistical association of individual TCRs with disease status, and machine learning were combined to predict cytomegalovirus infection status.

The donors were included in the validation cohort of 100 to 150 subjects, a group kept apart from the approximately 650-subject first cohort. A note on this clone: Its specific antigen is unknown. No base-level quality is on record; no much larger clone is a single base apart.

Library construction relied on the immunoSEQ multiplex PCR assay. On the study's bioinformatics: A statistical classification framework was built to diagnose cytomegalovirus status from the catalog of TCR beta chain sequences. As stored in TCRdb, this immuneACCESS dataset retains in-frame rearrangements with V and J assigned. A fraction of the clones does not appear; measured against another copy, unresolved V genes explain less than half of the discrepancy, and the remainder lacks a known reason. V and J calls plus clone size are reproduced from that table; the DNA served to infer D and trimming. Within this sample are about 120,000 clones, with 90% to 96% of them counted one time only. About 1.7% of the sample rests with the top ten. Study-level results and caveats: A later analysis had no HLA typing for the validation cohort, so co-occurrence there was scored across all 130 or so repertoires. Across donors, most TCR sequences were observed very rarely, whereas some public TCRs were present in many individuals. A total of fewer than 200 TCR beta chains were listed by the study as associated with cytomegalovirus. Of the cluster scores, 85% to 95% were above 0 in a later analysis, which found that TCRs clustered in the first cohort also tended to co-occur in the 130 or so validation repertoires. In both the original and validation cohorts, the classifier was reported to diagnose cytomegalovirus status with high specificity and sensitivity. In vitro tests confirmed that a few of the cytomegalovirus-associated TCR beta chains recognize cytomegalovirus antigens. It was suggested by the authors that the approach could potentially be generalized to other disease states and immunological phenotypes.

The sequence was collected from a man aged 18-30 years in good health and CMV-seronegative. The sequenced material came from PBMCs.

The bases read TGTGCCAGCAGTCGACTAGCGGGAGACGTCGAGCAGTACTTC. This codes for CASSRLAGDVEQYF. The chain is made from TRBV27 and TRBJ2-7; 12 central nucleotides agree with TRBD2. The germline V gene (reference sequence) yields MNHEY for CDR1 and SMNVEV for CDR2. CDR3 length: 14 amino acids, cysteine to phenylalanine. Here the CDR3 DNA is all that survives: 42 bases in frame from base 1. For this chain, trimming is 5 bases at the V end and 6 bases at the J end, and the number of junction bases without a gene match is 5.